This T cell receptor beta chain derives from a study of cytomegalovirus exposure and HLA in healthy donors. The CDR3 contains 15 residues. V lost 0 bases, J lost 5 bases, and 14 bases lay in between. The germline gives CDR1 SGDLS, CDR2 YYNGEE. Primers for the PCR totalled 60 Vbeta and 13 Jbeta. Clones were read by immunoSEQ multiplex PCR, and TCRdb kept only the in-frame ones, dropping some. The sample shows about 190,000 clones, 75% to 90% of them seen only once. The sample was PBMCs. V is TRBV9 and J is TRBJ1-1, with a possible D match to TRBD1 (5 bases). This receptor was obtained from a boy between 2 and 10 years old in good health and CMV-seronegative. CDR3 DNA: TGTGCCAGCAGCGTAGGTCACAGGTCCGTTACTGAAGCTTTCTTT. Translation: CASSVGHRSVTEAFF. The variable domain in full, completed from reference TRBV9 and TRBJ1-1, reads DSGVTQTPKHLITATGQRVTLRCSPRSGDLSVYWYQQSLDQGLQFLIQYYNGEERAKGNILERFSAQQFPDLHSELNLSSLELGDSALYFCASSVGHRSVTEAFFGQGTRLTVV.